This record covers a single TCR beta chain. This sample stems from a study of shared T cell receptors in the human thymus. Profiling relied on immunoSEQ multiplex PCR, and the TCRdb table lists in-frame clones only, not all of them. Here the sample spans hundreds of thousands of clones, approximately 80% being singletons. This CDR3 spans 15 amino acids. With V trimmed by 10 bases and J by 6 bases, 14 bases remained unmatched. Germline V gives CDR1 SGHAT, CDR2 FQNNGV. These data were likewise used in another study, on human thymus T cells. That report adds: Thymic tissue was derived from resections collected during corrective heart surgery. Thymic and blood repertoires seemed to show skewed V and J gene use. Unrelated individuals had highly overlapping thymic repertoires, as reported in related research.

The chain joins TRBV11-2 to TRBJ2-1; 8 nucleotides agree with TRBD2. The TCR sequence derives from a boy under two years old with a congenital heart defect. Sequenced sample: thymocytes. CDR3 sequence reads: CATIRTGGAVNEQFF. In nucleotides, the CDR3 is TGTGCCACCATCAGGACGGGAGGGGCGGTCAATGAGCAGTTCTTC.